The rows below give T cell receptor beta chains drawn from one sample of a study of blood T cell repertoires in COVID-19. Clones were sequenced by immunoSEQ multiplex PCR, and TCRdb holds only the in-frame ones, with some missing. The sample includes roughly 520,000 clones, roughly 90% of them seen just once. The sample comprised PBMCs or T cells enriched from blood (not recorded which). The receptor set was obtained from a woman between 40 and 55 years old who had recovered from COVID-19. Each CDR3 is given with its conserved first and last residue. Size values are once, few and many counts, or a class for expanded clones, and some rows have none.

clone size	J gene	V gene	CDR3 protein
.	TRBJ2-1	TRBV10-3	CAISEVIPRFNNEQFF
.	TRBJ2-7	TRBV9	CASSVSGTGPYEQYF
.	TRBJ1-1	TRBV7-8	CASSPSFTGNTEAFF
few	TRBJ2-3	TRBV14	CASSRPGQYTDTQYF
.	TRBJ2-7	TRBV6-6	CASSTDRYEQYF
.	TRBJ1-2	TRBV2	CASIPGQGYGYTF
.	TRBJ2-7	TRBV6-2/TRBV6-3	CASSRGTGRYEQYF
.	TRBJ1-1	TRBV6-5	CASGGFNTEAFF
.	TRBJ1-1	TRBV27	CASSFGPTGNTEAFF
.	TRBJ2-2	TRBV24-1	CATSDPRTGPESTGELFF
.	TRBJ2-7	TRBV5-1	CASSLELAGRYEQYF
.	TRBJ1-1	TRBV20-1	CSASANRGARTEAFF
.	TRBJ2-1	TRBV29-1	CSVALAGGYNEQFF
.	TRBJ2-1	TRBV20-1	CSASSLLSSATVNEQFF
.	TRBJ1-2	TRBV4-3	CASSQDGLASYGYTF
.	TRBJ2-3	TRBV28	CASSLTGVYTDTQYF
.	TRBJ2-2	TRBV29-1	CSVQRGLHGELFF
.	TRBJ2-2	TRBV5-1	CASSLDASGGNTGELFF
.	TRBJ2-7	TRBV20-1	CSASTIHEQYF
few	TRBJ1-1	TRBV7-9	CASSLQENTEAFF
.	TRBJ2-3	TRBV29-1	CSVTPTSDPTDTQYF
.	TRBJ2-3	TRBV29-1	CSVESAVTRAYTQYF
.	TRBJ1-1	TRBV11-3	CASSLRTGPLNTEAFF
.	TRBJ2-3	TRBV4-3	CASSQGTSGRGVITQYF
once	TRBJ2-5	TRBV4-1	CASSLGGIETQYF
.	TRBJ2-1	TRBV2	CASSVGTSGMDEQFF
.	TRBJ2-7	TRBV6-2/TRBV6-3	CASSYGSATYEQYF
.	TRBJ1-3	TRBV10-3	CAISEMDRVAGNTIYF
.	TRBJ2-3	TRBV2	CASRLLAGGNTDTQYF
.	TRBJ2-4	TRBV4-1	CASSQAPLAGGGAIQYF
.	TRBJ1-1	TRBV5-6	CASSPRVAANTEAFF
.	TRBJ1-2	TRBV9	CASSVGTGDYGYTF
.	TRBJ1-2	TRBV5-6	CASSSRLRSLYYGYTF
.	TRBJ1-2	TRBV12-5	CASGLWLADQRGGYTF
.	TRBJ2-4	TRBV19	CASSGLGLSGKNIQYF
.	TRBJ1-1	TRBV7-9	CASSAGQTNTEAFF
.	TRBJ2-1	TRBV11-2	CASSPTRGYNEQFF
.	TRBJ2-2	TRBV5-1	CASSSTPTGSGTGELFF
.	TRBJ2-3	TRBV9	CASSAGQGGWTLDTQYF
.	TRBJ2-3	TRBV9	CASSVGQVFTDTQYF
.	TRBJ2-1	TRBV7-8	CASSPRPGTSGSSYNEQFF
.	TRBJ1-1	TRBV29-1	CSVQQGFGTEAFF
.	TRBJ2-5	TRBV25-1	CASSFSGETQYF
.	TRBJ2-7	TRBV7-9	CASSPLPVRSEQYF
few	TRBJ1-5	TRBV13	CASSLGGAPQPQHF
.	TRBJ2-3	TRBV5-6	CASSPTGDTQYF
.	TRBJ1-2	TRBV7-2	CASSSGQVYGYTF
.	TRBJ2-3	TRBV7-6	CASSLLRTSGTDTQYF
.	TRBJ1-5	TRBV12-3/TRBV12-4	CASSRVIQPQHF
.	TRBJ2-5	TRBV7-2	CASSFTGEKTQYF
.	TRBJ2-1	TRBV7-9	CASAGTPFRGSLDNEQFF